These 5 T cell receptor beta chains were sequenced from one sample in a study of blood T cell repertoires in COVID-19. Measured with immunoSEQ multiplex PCR; TCRdb has only the in-frame clones, and not every one. The sample has 200,000 or so clones, 87% seen once. The sample comprised PBMCs or T cells enriched from blood (not recorded which). The receptors were sampled from a man younger than 45 who had recovered from COVID-19.

This chain uses TRBV4-1 with TRBJ2-1; 10 bases map to TRBD1. The CDR3 runs to 15 residues. V shed 4 bases and J 6 bases; nucleotides not matched to a gene: 6. Germline CDR1 MGHRA, CDR2 YSYEKL. The CDR3 loop is CASSPTGQGTNEQFF. CDR3 DNA sequence: TGCGCCAGCAGCCCGACGGGACAGGGGACCAATGAGCAGTTCTTC.

The CDR3 region is CATLGEGYGYTF. Here the CDR3 DNA reads TGTGCCACCTTGGGGGAGGGGTATGGCTACACCTTC. The chain has TRBV6-5 and TRBJ1-2; D perhaps matches TRBD1 (5 bases). There are 12 residues in the CDR3. Germline V gene sequence: CDR1 MNHEY, CDR2 SVGAGI. Trimming stripped 10 bases from V and 5 bases from J, with 14 bases between.

The chain employs TRBV11-2 and TRBJ1-4; D is possibly TRBD1 (6 bases). Trimming took off 5 bases at V and 8 bases at J, with 18 bases between the two ends. The CDR3 sequence is 15 residues long. Germline V lookup: CDR1 SGHAT, CDR2 FQNNGV. The CDR3 DNA sequence: TGTGCCAGCAGCCCCACAGGGATCGGGGTGGAAAAACTGTTTTTT. It codes for CASSPTGIGVEKLFF.

This chain uses TRBV5-4 with TRBJ2-2, with D possibly matching TRBD1 (6 bases). Germline V gene sequence: CDR1 SGHNT, CDR2 YYREEE (reference sequence). V was shortened by 4 bases and J by 6 bases, with 16 bases between the two germline ends. The CDR3 covers 15 residues. CDR3 amino acids: CASSLQTGIAGELFF. CDR3 coding DNA: TGTGCCAGCAGCCTACAAACAGGGATTGCCGGGGAGCTGTTTTTT. The variable domain in full, with the rest retrieved from reference TRBV5-4 and TRBJ2-2, is ETGVTQSPTHLIKTRGQQVTLRCSSQSGHNTVSWYQQALGQGPQFIFQYYREEENGRGNFPPRFSGLQFPNYSSELNVNALELDDSALYLCASSLQTGIAGELFFGEGSRLTVL.

The V gene is TRBV19, the J gene TRBJ2-7; a possible D gene is TRBD1 (5 bases). The V gene's germline CDR1 is LNHDA and CDR2 SQIVND (reference sequence). There are 13 residues in the CDR3. The germline V and J ends were trimmed by 4 bases and 0 bases, with 7 bases remaining between them. The CDR3 nucleotides are TGTGCCAGTAGTACCAGGGACTCCTACGAGCAGTACTTC. Translating it yields CASSTRDSYEQYF.